This T cell receptor (beta chain) appears in the sequencing data of a study of technical replicates of blood from a handful of donors (dated by TCRdb to 2017 to 2019). This clone was seen only a few times. No antigen is known for it. Qualities for individual bases were not recorded, and no much larger clone is one base off. Receptor libraries were prepared by the immunoSEQ multiplex PCR assay. Not all clones reach the TCRdb copy of this immuneACCESS table, which keeps in-frame sequences only. Checked studies attribute under half of the gap to unresolved V genes and leave the rest unexplained. Recorded for this sample are approximately 13,000 clones; 80% of them occurred a single time. Roughly 13% of the sample lies in the top ten. The CDR3 holds 14 amino acids from the cysteine to the phenylalanine. Only CDR3 DNA is held: 42 bases, read in frame from base 1. Deletion took 4 bases off V and 1 base off J, with a span of 7 bases between the germline ends. Sequences WNHNN (CDR1) and SYGVQD (CDR2) are obtained from the germline V gene (reference sequence).

The chain employs TRBV10-1 and TRBJ2-2; the D gene identity is not certain. The specimen sequenced was PBMCs. This clonotype was sampled from a human donor in good health. This receptor has the CDR3 CASSGQMNTGELFF. The bases read TGCGCCAGCAGTGGGCAGATGAACACCGGGGAGCTGTTTTTT.